Presented here are 17 T cell receptor beta chains from one specimen sequenced in a study of cytomegalovirus exposure and HLA in healthy donors (dated by TCRdb to 2016 to 2017). The library was obtained by the immunoSEQ multiplex PCR assay. The multiplex PCR relied on a mix of 60 forward primers for TCR Vbeta segments and 13 reverse primers for TCR Jbeta segments. TCRdb limited this immuneACCESS table to in-frame rearrangements with V and J called. A share of clones is missing; checked studies link under half to unresolved V genes, and the rest is unexplained. This sample gives some 270,000 clones in total; around 90% of them show up just once. The ten largest clonotypes hold around 1.7% of the sample. Sequencing input: PBMCs. Receptors originate from a girl aged 2 to 10 in good health and CMV-seronegative.

V and J are TRBV5-6 and TRBJ2-7; 11 bases line up with TRBD2. The junction had 3 bases not matched to a gene; V was cut back by 5 bases and J by 2 bases. This CDR3 spans 14 amino acids. Per the germline V gene, CDR1 is SGHDT and CDR2 is YYEEEE. This CDR3 is CASRTSGTPYEQYF. The CDR3 nucleotides read TGTGCCAGCAGGACTAGCGGGACCCCCTACGAGCAGTACTTC.

The chain is built from TRBV11-1 and TRBJ2-4; a weak D match, TRBD2 (5 bases). Germline CDR1 SGHAT, CDR2 FQDESV (reference sequence). The CDR3 has 15 residues. V lost 2 bases and J lost 1, with 9 bases in between. CDR3 sequence reads: CASSLRRAAKNIQYF. The CDR3 nucleotides read TGTGCCAGCAGCTTAAGGCGGGCTGCCAAAAACATTCAGTACTTC.

The chain is built from TRBV28 and TRBJ1-5; D not resolved. This CDR3 has 16 amino acids. CDR1 and CDR2 (germline): MDHEN, SYDVKM. The ends were cut back, 1 base at V and 1 base at J, with 11 bases in the middle. The CDR3 nucleotides read TGTGCCAGCAGTTTATTGAGGATCGTGAGCAATCAGCCCCAGCATTTT. Amino acid sequence: CASSLLRIVSNQPQHF.

The chain recombines TRBV5-6 with TRBJ2-4; 7 nucleotides match TRBD1. Per germline, CDR1 SGHDT and CDR2 YYEEEE. J was trimmed by 4 bases and V by 3 bases; bases with no gene match: 4. This CDR3 comprises 14 residues. This CDR3 is CASSSAQGKNIQYF. In DNA, the CDR3 is TGTGCCAGCAGCTCGGCACAGGGGAAAAACATTCAGTACTTC.

This chain links TRBV5-1 with TRBJ2-2; a weak D match, TRBD1 (5 bases). Germline V gene lookup returns CDR1 SGHRS and CDR2 YFSETQ. Trimming took 5 bases from V and 1 from J, leaving 6 bases between them. This CDR3 comprises 13 residues. The CDR3 region is CASRDKNTGELFF. The CDR3 DNA follows: TGCGCCAGCAGGGACAAGAACACCGGGGAGCTGTTTTTT.

This chain connects TRBV10-3 to TRBJ2-1; TRBD2 matches 7 bases. Per germline, CDR1 ENHRY and CDR2 SYGVKD. V was clipped by 10 bases and J by 3 bases; unmatched bases: 18. CDR3 length: 17 amino acids. The CDR3 sequence is CATTMASGAGHYNEQFF. The CDR3 DNA reads TGTGCCACCACCATGGCCTCGGGAGCGGGGCACTACAATGAGCAGTTCTTC.

This chain links TRBV6-5 with TRBJ1-1; 8 nucleotides line up with TRBD1. CDR3 length: 14 amino acids. Germline V CDR1 and CDR2: MNHEY, SVGAGI. Trimming at V came to 4 bases and at J to 1 base, leaving 2 bases not matched to a gene. The CDR3 DNA reads TGTGCCAGCAGTTGGACAGGGAGGAACACTGAAGCTTTCTTT. Translated: CASSWTGRNTEAFF.

The V call is TRBV5-1, the J call TRBJ2-7; TRBD2 is a possible D gene (5 bases). V was shortened by 0 bases and J by 5 bases, with 6 bases between the two germline ends. CDR1 and CDR2 from the germline V gene are SGHRS and YFSETQ. CDR3 length: 12 amino acids. DNA of the CDR3: TGCGCCAGCAGCTTGGTCGGGGACGAGCAGTACTTC. This sequence encodes CASSLVGDEQYF. The full variable domain, with the rest looked up from reference TRBV5-1 and TRBJ2-7, is KAGVTQTPRYLIKTRGQQVTLSCSPISGHRSVSWYQQTPGQGLQFLFEYFSETQRNKGNFPGRFSGRQFSNSRSEMNVSTLELGDSALYLCASSLVGDEQYFGPGTRLTVT.

The chain links TRBV5-5 to TRBJ1-4; 8 bases match TRBD1. V was clipped by 0 bases and J by 3 bases; unmatched bases: 10. In germline, CDR1 is SGHKS, CDR2 YYEKEE (reference sequence). The CDR3 is 18 residues long. The CDR3 DNA reads as TGTGCCAGCAGCTTGGAGGACAGGGCTATAACCCCTAATGAAAAACTGTTTTTT. Translating it yields CASSLEDRAITPNEKLFF.

The chain joins TRBV19 to TRBJ1-1; 7 bases map to TRBD1. V trimming: 6 bases; J trimming: 3 bases; junction bases outside the gene matches: 16. CDR1 LNHDA and CDR2 SQIVND come from the germline V gene (reference sequence). The CDR3 length is 17 residues. The chain's CDR3 is CASRGFTTGLLDTEAFF. Here the CDR3 DNA reads TGTGCCAGTAGGGGATTTACGACAGGGCTACTTGACACTGAAGCTTTCTTT.

The chain links TRBV15 to TRBJ1-3, with D uncertain. Germline V gene lookup returns CDR1 LNHNV and CDR2 YYDKDF (reference sequence). The CDR3 runs to 16 residues. V was cut by 2 bases and J by 6 bases, with 17 bases left in between. The CDR3 loop is CATSRQEGTLLNTIYF. The CDR3 coding sequence is TGTGCCACCAGCAGACAGGAGGGAACCCTTCTAAACACCATATATTTT.

This chain joins TRBV9 and TRBJ1-2; TRBD1 matches 7 bases. The V gene's germline CDR1 is SGDLS and CDR2 YYNGEE. The CDR3 is 15 residues long. The V segment lost 4 bases and the J segment 4 bases; nucleotides outside the gene matches: 10. CDR3 in DNA: TGTGCCAGCAGCTCCCGTGGAGGGGGCTTCTATGGCTACACCTTC. Translated: CASSSRGGGFYGYTF.

The V and J genes are TRBV4-1 and TRBJ1-2; D gene uncertain. In germline, CDR1 is MGHRA, CDR2 YSYEKL. This CDR3 comprises 14 residues. The ends were cut back, 4 bases at V and 5 bases at J, with 14 bases in the middle. The DNA for the CDR3 is TGCGCCAGCAGCCCCATAGGCCAGGCTTATGGCTACACCTTC. This gives the protein CASSPIGQAYGYTF.

The chain combines TRBV27 with TRBJ2-1, with TRBD2 matching over 9 bases. The V gene's germline CDR1 is MNHEY and CDR2 SMNVEV (reference sequence). This CDR3 has 13 residues. V trimming: 7 bases; J trimming: 9 bases; junction bases outside the gene matches: 7. The CDR3 coding sequence is TGTGCCAGCACTGGCGGGGGGGCGACTGAGCAGTTCTTC. It is translated as CASTGGGATEQFF.

The chain links TRBV30 to TRBJ1-6; D gene unclear. This CDR3 region has 13 residues. Germline values: CDR1 GTSNPN, CDR2 SVGIG (reference sequence). V shed 2 bases and J shed 9 bases, with 11 bases lying between them. CDR3 sequence: CAWSSRELSPLHF. The CDR3 DNA sequence: TGTGCCTGGAGTAGTAGGGAGCTTTCACCCCTCCACTTT.

This clone was observed once. In nucleotides, the CDR3 is TGTGCCCACCCGGAACGGGAAGGCTACACCTTC. It translates to CAHPEREGYTF. The V and J genes are TRBV30 and TRBJ1-2; the D is unclear. From germline, CDR1 is GTSNPN and CDR2 SVGIG (reference sequence). V was trimmed by 8 bases and J by 8 bases, leaving 15 bases between them. This CDR3 has 11 residues.

This chain connects TRBV5-6 to TRBJ2-3; 9 nucleotides align to TRBD2. The germline V gene encodes CDR1 SGHDT and CDR2 YYEEEE. With V trimmed by 4 bases and J by 3 bases, 15 bases remained unmatched. The CDR3 sequence is 18 residues long. The DNA for the CDR3 is TGTGCCAGCAGCCGAACGACCGTAGCGGGAGTATTGACAGATACGCAGTATTTT. Translation gives CASSRTTVAGVLTDTQYF.